This paragraph reports one TCR beta chain. The sample originates from a study of blood T cell repertoires in COVID-19. Overall study: The analysed material was cDNA or gDNA that came from T cells, B-cell-depleted T cells, or PBMCs.

Authors' methods: Cell counts per sample came from amplifying reference gene primers. The repertoire was sequenced with immunoSEQ multiplex PCR; TCRdb's copy has only in-frame clones and lacks some. D and trimming were read from the DNA, whereas the V and J calls and clone size are those reported in that table. The sample shows about 160,000 clones, around 82% of them seen only once. This TCR was sampled from a man older than 75 with COVID-19, enrolled during active disease. The sequencing input was peripheral blood.

CDR3 DNA sequence: TGTGCCAGTAGTGAACTGACAGGGACCGTGGGCTACACCTTC. It translates to CASSELTGTVGYTF. V usage is TRBV19 and J usage is TRBJ1-2; 7 bases are a match to TRBD1. Germline V CDR1 and CDR2: LNHDA, SQIVND (reference sequence). V dropped 5 bases and J dropped 8; count of bases not matched to a gene: 11. This CDR3 comprises 14 residues.